Below are 30 T cell receptor beta chains sequenced from a single sample in a study of T-cell reconstitution after alpha-beta-depleted transplantation in children. A TCRbeta library incorporating unique molecular identifiers was prepared. TCRdb reprocessed the PCR reads via MiXCR and lists one record per CDR3 protein. In the table there are hundreds of thousands of distinct CDR3 sequences, 10% to 15% of which are singletons. The source material was PBMCs, mostly from graft donor cells, sampled 360 days after TCRalphabeta/CD19-depleted stem cell transplant. Receptors originate from a male patient younger than 18 who had a stem cell transplant for acute myeloid leukemia, so the T cells may come from the graft donor.

This clonotype was detected ten times or more. This chain uses TRBV4-1 with TRBJ1-2; no firm D call. The CDR3 is 17 residues long. Germline CDR1 MGHRA, CDR2 YSYEKL. Deletions cut 1 base from V and 7 bases from J, with 22 bases between. The chain's CDR3 is CASSQGLRAPGFSGYTF. The DNA for the CDR3 is TGCGCCAGCAGCCAAGGATTACGGGCTCCAGGATTCTCTGGCTACACCTTC.

This clonotype was counted at least ten times. The chain carries TRBV28 and TRBJ2-3; TRBD2 agrees at 12 bases. CDR3 length: 16 amino acids. Germline lookup yields CDR1 MDHEN and CDR2 SYDVKM. With V trimmed by 10 bases and J by 1 base, 9 bases remained unmatched. The CDR3 bases are TGTGCCACCTGGGCTAGCGGGAGGGGGGGCACAGATACGCAGTATTTT. This codes for CATWASGRGGTDTQYF.

This clonotype was found many times. The chain is built from TRBV20-1 and TRBJ2-7; 16 nucleotides match TRBD2. The CDR3 totals 19 residues. Germline V gene sequence: CDR1 DFQATT, CDR2 SNEGSKA (reference sequence). Unmatched junction bases numbered 14, after V lost 4 bases and J lost 2 bases. In DNA, the CDR3 is TGCAGTGCTACTCCACTTACCGGGACTAGCGGGAGGGTAACCTACGAGCAGTACTTC. Its translation: CSATPLTGTSGRVTYEQYF.

This clonotype was recorded many times. The chain carries TRBV28 and TRBJ1-1; D call uncertain. The germline V and J ends were trimmed by 1 base and 7 bases, with 13 bases remaining between them. This CDR3 has 14 residues. The germline V gene encodes CDR1 MDHEN and CDR2 SYDVKM. CDR3 DNA: TGTGCCAGCAGTTTATATCGGGATTGGGGTGAAGCTTTCTTT. Residues: CASSLYRDWGEAFF.

This clonotype was detected a few times. This chain joins TRBV28 and TRBJ2-1; a possible D gene is TRBD2 (5 bases). Germline V lookup: CDR1 MDHEN, CDR2 SYDVKM. This CDR3 is built from 13 residues. CDR3 residues: CLAGGPPYNEQFF. The CDR3 region has the DNA TGTCTGGCGGGCGGGCCCCCCTACAATGAGCAGTTCTTC.

The gene calls are TRBV29-1 and TRBJ2-1; 9 bases agree with TRBD1. The CDR3 loop spans 17 amino acids. Germline V gives CDR1 SQVTM, CDR2 ANQGSEA. Trimming took 6 bases from V and 2 from J; bases not matched to a gene: 14. The CDR3 bases are TGCAGCGTAGCCGGGACAGGGAGAAGGCTACCCTACAATGAGCAGTTCTTC. Translating gives CSVAGTGRRLPYNEQFF.

This clonotype was seen more than once but under ten times. The rearrangement joins TRBV28 to TRBJ2-3; 8 positions match TRBD1. This CDR3 comprises 14 residues. The germline V gene encodes CDR1 MDHEN and CDR2 SYDVKM. The ends lost 6 bases at V and 0 bases at J; junction bases unmatched: 2. CDR3 residues: CASRRQGSTDTQYF. CDR3 DNA sequence: TGTGCCAGCAGGAGACAGGGGAGCACAGATACGCAGTATTTT.

The J gene is TRBJ2-7, the V gene TRBV27, with D possibly TRBD2 on 6 matching bases. V was shortened by 2 bases and J by 7 bases, with 15 bases between the two germline ends. The CDR3 has 14 residues. The V gene's germline CDR1 is MNHEY and CDR2 SMNVEV (reference sequence). Here the CDR3 reads CASSLRGSAGEQYF. In nucleotides, the CDR3 is TGTGCCAGCAGTTTACGTGGGAGCGCGGGGGAGCAGTACTTC.

V and J are TRBV18 and TRBJ2-1; 8 bases are shared with TRBD2. Germline V gene data show CDR1 as KGHSH and CDR2 as LQKENI. V was pared by 0 bases and J by 4 bases, with 5 bases of the junction left unmatched. The CDR3 covers 16 residues. The CDR3 coding sequence is TGTGCCAGCTCACCACCGGGTAGCGGGGCTTACAATGAGCAGTTCTTC. It is translated as CASSPPGSGAYNEQFF. Complete variable domain (other parts from reference TRBV18 and TRBJ2-1): NAGVMQNPRHLVRRRGQEARLRCSPMKGHSHVYWYRQLPEEGLKFMVYLQKENIIDESGMPKERFSAEFPKEGPSILRIQQVVRGDSAAYFCASSPPGSGAYNEQFFGPGTRLTVL.

This clonotype was seen only a few times. The rearrangement uses TRBV20-1 and TRBJ2-7; weak D call: TRBD2 (7 bases). CDR1 and CDR2 (germline): DFQATT, SNEGSKA (reference sequence). V was pared by 6 bases and J by 4 bases, with 22 bases between. This CDR3 comprises 15 residues. The CDR3 sequence: CSARHTGGASYEQYF. In DNA, the CDR3 is TGCAGTGCAAGACATACGGGGGGCGCTTCATACGAGCAGTACTTC.

This clonotype was seen at least ten times. The V call is TRBV5-1, the J call TRBJ2-2; D gene unclear. Germline-derived CDR1 and CDR2 are SGHRS and YFSETQ. The CDR3 covers 13 residues. Trimming stripped 4 bases from V and 6 bases from J, with 10 bases between. The CDR3: CASSPVVSGELFF. The CDR3 bases are TGCGCCAGCAGCCCAGTAGTTTCCGGGGAGCTGTTTTTT.

This chain uses TRBV9 with TRBJ2-2, with D possibly matching TRBD1 (5 bases). The ends were cut back, 2 bases at V and 3 bases at J, with 8 bases in the middle. The germline V gene has CDR1 SGDLS and CDR2 YYNGEE. The CDR3 spans 14 residues. CDR3 amino acids: CASSVIGDTGELFF. As DNA, the CDR3 is TGTGCCAGCAGCGTCATAGGGGACACCGGGGAGCTGTTTTTT.

The chain employs TRBV25-1 and TRBJ2-1; no clear D gene. Germline V lookup: CDR1 MGHDK, CDR2 SYGVNS. Trimming took 8 bases from V and 5 from J, leaving 16 bases between them. This CDR3 comprises 14 residues. CDR3 loop: CASSRFDTNNEQFF. CDR3 in DNA: TGTGCCAGCTCTCGCTTTGACACCAACAATGAGCAGTTCTTC.

The sample holds a few counts of this clonotype. The V and J genes are TRBV6-2 or TRBV6-3 and TRBJ2-6; perhaps TRBD1 as D (5 bases). In germline, CDR1 is MNHEY, CDR2 SVGEGT. V was trimmed by 6 bases and J by 3 bases, leaving 18 bases between them. The CDR3 runs 17 residues. CDR3 sequence reads: CASSEQAGLGGANVLTF. DNA of the CDR3: TGTGCCAGCAGCGAGCAGGCAGGGTTAGGTGGGGCCAACGTCCTGACTTTC.

This clonotype was observed at least ten times. The chain is built from TRBV6-5 and TRBJ2-1; TRBD1 aligns across 7 bases. Germline loops: CDR1 MNHEY, CDR2 SVGAGI. The V and J ends lost 0 bases and 4 bases, in that order; junction bases with no gene match: 6. The CDR3 spans 16 residues. This chain's CDR3 is CASSYSRGLSYNEQFF. CDR3 nucleotide sequence: TGTGCCAGCAGTTACTCGAGGGGGCTATCTTACAATGAGCAGTTCTTC.

This clonotype was observed a handful of times. The J gene is TRBJ2-5, the V gene TRBV5-6; D unresolved. CDR3 length: 14 amino acids. Trimming shortened V by 1 base and J by 5 bases, and 12 bases separated the two germline ends. Germline CDR1 reads SGHDT; CDR2 reads YYEEEE. This chain's CDR3 is CASSLRPPGETQYF. The CDR3, as DNA: TGTGCCAGCAGCTTGAGGCCACCAGGCGAGACCCAGTACTTC.

There are many counts of this clonotype. The chain uses TRBV5-1 and TRBJ2-7; tentatively, D is TRBD1 (5 bases). CDR3 length: 14 residues. The germline gives CDR1 SGHRS, CDR2 YFSETQ. V was clipped by 0 bases and J by 0 bases, with 7 bases between them. Here the CDR3 reads CASSLEQASYEQYF. In DNA, the CDR3 is TGCGCCAGCAGCTTGGAACAGGCCTCCTACGAGCAGTACTTC.

The chain couples TRBV10-3 to TRBJ2-7; TRBD2 aligns across 8 bases. In germline, CDR1 is ENHRY, CDR2 SYGVKD. The junction had 5 bases not matched to a gene; V was cut back by 7 bases and J by 3 bases. The CDR3 is 13 amino acids. The CDR3 DNA reads as TGTGCCATCACTACCGGGAGGGGCTACGAGCAGTACTTC. Protein: CAITTGRGYEQYF.

This clonotype has a handful of counts. The chain carries TRBV4-2 and TRBJ2-1; D tentatively fits TRBD1 or TRBD2 (6 bases each). Trimming cost V 1 base and J 7 bases, with 20 bases left between them. Per the germline V gene, CDR1 is LGHNA and CDR2 is YNFKEQ. The CDR3 loop spans 17 amino acids. CDR3 sequence reads: CASSQALGAGPANEQFF. DNA for the CDR3: TGTGCCAGCAGCCAAGCCTTGGGGGCGGGACCAGCGAATGAGCAGTTCTTC.

This clonotype was picked up a small number of times. This rearrangement joins TRBV24-1 to TRBJ2-7; TRBD2 agrees at 10 bases. Unmatched junction bases numbered 16, after V lost 9 bases and J lost 3 bases. CDR1 and CDR2 from the germline V gene are KGHDR and SFDVKD. The CDR3 contains 17 residues. The CDR3 DNA reads as TGTGCCACCGGATTGGTTCTAGCGGGAGAAATAGGCTACGAGCAGTACTTC. Its protein product is CATGLVLAGEIGYEQYF.

V is TRBV27 and J is TRBJ2-1; D not certain. The CDR3 loop spans 15 amino acids. Trimming removed 3 bases at V and 0 bases at J, with 9 bases between. From germline, CDR1 is MNHEY and CDR2 SMNVEV (reference sequence). The CDR3 coding sequence is TGTGCCAGCAGTTTTCGGGTGCGCTCCTACAATGAGCAGTTCTTC. Residues: CASSFRVRSYNEQFF.

With respect to this clonotype: The junction departs from germline at one end; a sequencing error may be responsible. The gene calls are TRBV30 and TRBJ1-1; perhaps TRBD1 as D (6 bases). Germline V gene lookup returns CDR1 GTSNPN and CDR2 SVGIG (reference sequence). The CDR3 spans 13 residues. The CDR3 region is CAWGGQTLKLRGF. CDR3 sequence (DNA): TGTGCCTGGGGAGGACAAACTTTGAAGCTTAGGGGGTTT.

This clonotype was counted many times. V and J are TRBV20-1 and TRBJ2-7, with TRBD2 matching over 10 bases. The CDR3 is 14 residues long. CDR1 DFQATT and CDR2 SNEGSKA come from the germline V gene (reference sequence). V shed 7 bases and J 4 bases; nucleotides not matched to a gene: 10. The CDR3 here is CSGGSGRVLYEQYF. Here the CDR3 DNA reads TGCAGTGGGGGGAGCGGGAGGGTGCTTTACGAGCAGTACTTC.

Ten or more counts support this clonotype. The chain uses TRBV28 and TRBJ2-5, with 10 bases matching TRBD2. The CDR3 totals 15 residues. The V gene end was trimmed by 5 bases and the J gene end by 4 bases; junction bases not matched to a gene: 7. Germline CDR1 MDHEN, CDR2 SYDVKM. The CDR3 nucleotides are TGTGCCAGCAGTAAACGAGCGGGAGGGCCAGAGACCCAGTACTTC. Its translation is CASSKRAGGPETQYF. Full variable domain (rest looked up from reference TRBV28 and TRBJ2-5): DVKVTQSSRYLVKRTGEKVFLECVQDMDHENMFWYRQDPGLGLRLIYFSYDVKMKEKGDIPEGYSVSREKKERFSLILESASTNQTSMYLCASSKRAGGPETQYFGPGTRLLVL.

On this clonotype: A read error is likely, as this CDR3 ends without the conserved phenylalanine or tryptophan. The DNA for the CDR3 is TGCGCCAGCAGCCTAGCGGGAGTTGTCGCTTACAATGAGCAGTTCTAC. Encoded protein: CASSLAGVVAYNEQFY. V usage is TRBV5-1 and J usage is TRBJ2-1; TRBD2 agrees at 10 bases. The CDR3 is 16 amino acids. Germline V CDR1 and CDR2: SGHRS, YFSETQ. J was trimmed by 4 bases and V by 4 bases; bases with no gene match: 8.

This clonotype showed up many times. The chain joins TRBV11-2 to TRBJ2-1; TRBD2 matches at 10 bases. After removal of 1 base from V and 0 bases from J, the junction contained 6 bases not matched to a gene. The CDR3 spans 18 residues. CDR1 and CDR2 from the germline V gene are SGHAT and FQNNGV. The CDR3: CASSLGQIAGGSYNEQFF. The CDR3 bases are TGTGCCAGCAGCTTAGGCCAAATAGCGGGGGGCTCCTACAATGAGCAGTTCTTC.

This clonotype was seen more than once but under ten times. The rearrangement links TRBV20-1 to TRBJ1-1; D is uncertain. The CDR3 sequence is 12 residues long. Germline V gene lookup returns CDR1 DFQATT and CDR2 SNEGSKA (reference sequence). V dropped 3 bases and J dropped 11 bases, with 16 bases sitting between them. CDR3 sequence: CSASAQTKRAFF. CDR3 nucleotides: TGCAGTGCTAGCGCGCAGACGAAACGGGCTTTCTTT.

A few counts support this clonotype. The chain employs TRBV6-2 or TRBV6-3 and TRBJ1-2; tentative D call: TRBD1 (6 bases). The germline CDR1 and CDR2 sequences are MNHEY and SVGEGT. Trimming removed 0 bases at V and 4 bases at J, with 12 bases between. CDR3 size: 15 residues. CDR3 sequence: CASSYSSGGFYGYTF. CDR3 sequence (DNA): TGTGCCAGCAGTTACTCGTCCGGGGGCTTCTATGGCTACACCTTC.

This clonotype appeared many times. V gene TRBV12-3 or TRBV12-4 combines with J gene TRBJ2-7; 8 nucleotides match TRBD1. This CDR3 has 13 amino acids. V lost 4 bases and J lost 2; bases outside the gene matches: 1. This chain's CDR3 is CASSWTGTYEQYF. In DNA, the CDR3 is TGTGCCAGCAGTTGGACAGGGACCTACGAGCAGTACTTC.

The chain links TRBV7-2 to TRBJ2-1; possible D gene TRBD1, 5 bases. Trimming left V 0 bases short and J 9 bases short, with 12 bases between. The CDR3 covers 14 residues. Per germline, CDR1 SGHTA and CDR2 FQGNSA. DNA for the CDR3: TGTGCCAGCAGCTTAGCGGACCGTAGGGGTGAGCAGTTCTTC. Protein product: CASSLADRRGEQFF.